These 24 T cell receptor beta chains came from one sample sequenced in a study of blood T cell repertoires in COVID-19. TCRdb's copy holds only in-frame clones and misses some; the assay was immunoSEQ multiplex PCR. The profile shows 240,000 or so clones, about 82% of them singletons. The specimen sequenced was peripheral blood. All receptors come from a man older than 75 with acute or convalescent COVID-19.

The CDR3 DNA follows: TGTGCCAGCAGTCTGGGACAGTTTAATTCACCCCTCCACTTT. Amino acid sequence: CASSLGQFNSPLHF. The rearrangement uses TRBV2 and TRBJ1-6; 7 nucleotides match TRBD1. The CDR3 covers 14 residues. V lost 5 bases and J lost 6; bases outside the gene matches: 4. The germline CDR1 and CDR2 sequences are SNHLY and FYNNEI.

V gene TRBV6-5 combines with J gene TRBJ2-2; TRBD1 matches 7 bases. J gave up 4 bases and V 6 bases, and 5 bases lay outside the gene matches. This CDR3 is built from 14 residues. Germline V gives CDR1 MNHEY, CDR2 SVGAGI. The CDR3 reads CASSRGQATGELFF. DNA for the CDR3: TGTGCCAGCAGCAGAGGACAGGCCACCGGGGAGCTGTTTTTT.

The V and J genes are TRBV6-5 and TRBJ1-1; no reliable D call. Germline V gene data show CDR1 as MNHEY and CDR2 as SVGAGI. V was cut by 4 bases and J by 0 bases, with 12 bases left in between. CDR3 length equals 15 residues. The CDR3 protein is CASSSPGSMNTEAFF. The CDR3 coding sequence is TGTGCCAGCAGTTCCCCGGGTAGCATGAACACTGAAGCTTTCTTT.

Written as DNA, the CDR3 is TGTGCCAGCAGCCAAGGACAGACCTATGGCTACACCTTC. Amino acids: CASSQGQTYGYTF. V is TRBV3-1 (or the pseudogene TRBV3-2) and J is TRBJ1-2; a weak D match, TRBD1 (5 bases). The V gene lost 1 base and the J gene lost 4 bases, with 7 bases spanning the gap. Germline CDR1 reads LGHDT; CDR2 reads YNNKEL (reference sequence). There are 13 residues in the CDR3.

The chain carries TRBV3-1 (or the pseudogene TRBV3-2) and TRBJ2-7; 7 nucleotides agree with TRBD1. The V gene end was trimmed by 4 bases and the J gene end by 2 bases; junction bases not matched to a gene: 8. The CDR3 spans 15 residues. Germline CDR1 and CDR2: LGHDT and YNNKEL (reference sequence). CDR3 DNA: TGTGCCAGCAGCCCTTGGACAGGTCAGACCTACGAGCAGTACTTC. Protein: CASSPWTGQTYEQYF.

V is TRBV29-1 and J is TRBJ1-1; no clear D gene. Trimming removed 5 bases from V and 7 bases from J, with 11 bases in between. Germline V gene data show CDR1 as SQVTM and CDR2 as ANQGSEA. The CDR3 is 11 residues long. CDR3 DNA sequence: TGCAGCGTTTTAAGAGCCTTTGAAGCTTTCTTT. Encoded protein: CSVLRAFEAFF.

This sequence joins TRBV15 and TRBJ2-7; possibly TRBD2 for D (6 bases). The CDR3 consists of 15 residues. V was pared by 0 bases and J by 3 bases, with 12 bases between. Per the germline V gene, CDR1 is LNHNV and CDR2 is YYDKDF (reference sequence). In DNA form, the CDR3 reads TGTGCCACCAGCAGAGATGCGGCGGGATTCTACGAGCAGTACTTC. This translates into CATSRDAAGFYEQYF. The entire variable domain, with the rest obtained from reference TRBV15 and TRBJ2-7, is as follows: DAMVIQNPRYQVTQFGKPVTLSCSQTLNHNVMYWYQQKSSQAPKLLFHYYDKDFNNEADTPDNFQSRRPNTSFCFLDIRSPGLGDTAMYLCATSRDAAGFYEQYFGPGTRLTVT.

The chain combines TRBV7-2 with TRBJ2-5, with 8 bases aligning to TRBD2. CDR1 SGHTA and CDR2 FQGNSA come from the germline V gene. The CDR3 runs to 14 residues. Germline trimming cut 2 bases from V and 5 bases from J; bases unmatched to any gene: 4. CDR3 nucleotide sequence: TGTGCCAGCAGCTTAAGGCGGGGGGTCGAGACCCAGTACTTC. This translates into CASSLRRGVETQYF.

The genes are TRBV12-3 or TRBV12-4 and TRBJ1-2; TRBD1 agrees at 10 bases. The V and J ends lost 7 bases and 6 bases, in that order; junction bases with no gene match: 5. This CDR3 is built from 13 residues. CDR3 DNA sequence: TGTGCCAGCAATCTCGGGACAGGGGATGGCTACACCTTC. Its protein is CASNLGTGDGYTF.

This clone showed up just a few times. The chain uses TRBV5-1 and TRBJ1-1; D may be TRBD1 (6 bases). The length of the CDR3 is 13 residues. Germline V gives CDR1 SGHRS, CDR2 YFSETQ. V lost 7 bases to trimming and J lost 5 bases, with 15 bases between them. The CDR3 nucleotides are TGCGCCAGCCATACACAGGGTGGTACTGAAGCTTTCTTT. Its translation: CASHTQGGTEAFF. Using reference TRBV5-1 and TRBJ1-1 for the parts outside the CDR3, the full variable domain is KAGVTQTPRYLIKTRGQQVTLSCSPISGHRSVSWYQQTPGQGLQFLFEYFSETQRNKGNFPGRFSGRQFSNSRSEMNVSTLELGDSALYLCASHTQGGTEAFFGQGTRLTVV.

The rearrangement links TRBV5-4 to TRBJ1-2; 11 positions match TRBD1. Trimming took 5 bases from V and 4 from J; bases not matched to a gene: 4. Germline V gene data show CDR1 as SGHNT and CDR2 as YYREEE (reference sequence). The CDR3 loop spans 14 amino acids. CDR3 nucleotide sequence: TGTGCCAGCAGTAGGGACAGGGGGTCCTATGGCTACACCTTC. This gives the protein CASSRDRGSYGYTF. The full variable domain, in which reference TRBV5-4 and TRBJ1-2 provide the parts outside the CDR3, is ETGVTQSPTHLIKTRGQQVTLRCSSQSGHNTVSWYQQALGQGPQFIFQYYREEENGRGNFPPRFSGLQFPNYSSELNVNALELDDSALYLCASSRDRGSYGYTFGSGTRLTVV.

The chain couples TRBV6-2 or TRBV6-3 to TRBJ2-1, with D uncertain. CDR1 and CDR2 from the germline V gene are MNHEY and SVGEGT. V lost 2 bases, J lost 7 bases, and 9 bases lay in between. The CDR3 length is 13 residues. CDR3 amino acids: CASSYLRTNEQFF. The CDR3 region has the DNA TGTGCCAGCAGTTACCTCCGCACTAATGAGCAGTTCTTC.

This clone showed up just once. V usage is TRBV19 and J usage is TRBJ1-4; no clear D gene. Per the germline V gene, CDR1 is LNHDA and CDR2 is SQIVND (reference sequence). The CDR3 has 15 amino acids. Trimming shortened V by 7 bases and J by 0 bases, and 12 bases separated the two germline ends. CDR3 loop: CASKPQRATNEKLFF. For the CDR3, the DNA is TGTGCCAGTAAGCCGCAGAGGGCAACTAATGAAAAACTGTTTTTT.

The genes are TRBV28 and TRBJ1-5; possible D gene TRBD1, 5 bases. The CDR3 is 14 residues long. Trimming shortened V by 6 bases and J by 6 bases, and 15 bases separated the two germline ends. The germline V gene has CDR1 MDHEN and CDR2 SYDVKM. The CDR3 bases are TGTGCCAGCAGATCCGGGGGATCCGGTCAGCCCCAGCATTTT. Protein: CASRSGGSGQPQHF.

The chain carries TRBV4-3 and TRBJ1-2, with D uncertain. V lost 0 bases and J lost 8, with 13 bases in between. From germline, CDR1 is LGHNA and CDR2 YSLEER. This CDR3 spans 14 amino acids. This chain's CDR3 is CASSQDRVLGGYTF. The CDR3 DNA follows: TGCGCCAGCAGCCAAGATCGGGTCCTTGGGGGCTACACCTTC.

The genes are TRBV6-4 and TRBJ2-1, with 14 bases aligning to TRBD2. The CDR3 length is 17 residues. Trimming took 5 bases from V and 9 from J; bases not matched to a gene: 12. CDR1 and CDR2 (germline): MRHNA, SNTAGT. For the CDR3, the DNA is TGTGCCAGCAGTCCATTTGGGACTAGCGGGAGAGGGGCTGAGCAGTTCTTC. This encodes CASSPFGTSGRGAEQFF.

The chain has TRBV9 and TRBJ1-2; 8 nucleotides line up with TRBD1. Germline V gives CDR1 SGDLS, CDR2 YYNGEE. J lost 3 bases, V lost 4 bases, and 8 bases had no gene match. This CDR3 comprises 15 residues. The CDR3 DNA sequence: TGTGCCAGCAGCCCTCGACAGGGGATGGACTATGGCTACACCTTC. The encoded protein is CASSPRQGMDYGYTF.

The chain recombines TRBV2 with TRBJ1-5, with a possible D match to TRBD1 (5 bases). The V end was cut by 2 bases, the J end by 5 bases, with 10 bases between. CDR1 and CDR2 from the germline V gene are SNHLY and FYNNEI. This CDR3 comprises 14 residues. CDR3 DNA: TGTGCCAGCAGTGAATTCTGGGGGGATCAGCCCCAGCATTTT. This sequence encodes CASSEFWGDQPQHF.

The chain uses TRBV10-3 and TRBJ2-3; TRBD1 aligns across 7 bases. The length of the CDR3 is 12 residues. Germline CDR1 is ENHRY and CDR2 is SYGVKD. With 7 bases clipped from V and 7 bases from J, the junction kept 5 bases outside the gene matches. The chain's CDR3 is CAITDRVNTQYF. The CDR3 DNA follows: TGTGCCATCACAGACAGGGTAAATACGCAGTATTTT.

This chain connects TRBV6-5 to TRBJ2-7; 9 bases match TRBD2. This CDR3 is 14 amino acids long. Trimming cost V 6 bases and J 1 base; bases outside gene matches: 4. The germline gives CDR1 MNHEY, CDR2 SVGAGI. CDR3 sequence reads: CASSISGGSYEQYF. DNA for the CDR3: TGTGCCAGCAGCATTAGCGGGGGATCCTACGAGCAGTACTTC.

This chain joins TRBV2 and TRBJ2-1, with D possibly matching TRBD1 (5 bases). V lost 6 bases and J lost 1, with 13 bases in between. Germline loops: CDR1 SNHLY, CDR2 FYNNEI. This CDR3 spans 15 amino acids. CDR3 loop: CASRRQGPSYNEQFF. The CDR3, as DNA: TGTGCCAGCAGACGCCAGGGTCCTTCCTACAATGAGCAGTTCTTC. The entire variable domain, with the rest obtained from reference TRBV2 and TRBJ2-1, is as follows: EPEVTQTPSHQVTQMGQEVILRCVPISNHLYFYWYRQILGQKVEFLVSFYNNEISEKSEIFDDQFSVERPDGSNFTLKIRSTKLEDSAMYFCASRRQGPSYNEQFFGPGTRLTVL.

The V call is TRBV6-6, the J call TRBJ2-4; D perhaps matches TRBD1 (6 bases). CDR1 MNHNY and CDR2 SVGAGI come from the germline V gene (reference sequence). CDR3 length: 13 residues. The V and J ends lost 2 bases and 4 bases respectively, with 6 bases between them. The CDR3 DNA sequence: TGTGCCAGCAGTTACGACAGGAAAAACATTCAGTACTTC. Translation gives CASSYDRKNIQYF.

The J gene is TRBJ2-7, the V gene TRBV2; D is perhaps TRBD1 (6 bases). V shed 4 bases and J shed 1 base, with 23 bases lying between them. Germline CDR1 is SNHLY and CDR2 is FYNNEI. The CDR3 loop spans 18 amino acids. CDR3 coding DNA: TGTGCCAGCAGTGTCCGGCCGTTATGGACAGCCCATTCCTACGAGCAGTACTTC. Translated: CASSVRPLWTAHSYEQYF.

The chain combines TRBV4-1 with TRBJ2-7, with D perhaps TRBD1 (5 bases). V shed 0 bases and J shed 6 bases, with 12 bases lying between them. Germline-derived CDR1 and CDR2 are MGHRA and YSYEKL. This CDR3 has 14 residues. The DNA of the CDR3 is TGCGCCAGCAGCCAAGAAGCCAGGGCAGGCGAGCAGTACTTC. Amino acids: CASSQEARAGEQYF.